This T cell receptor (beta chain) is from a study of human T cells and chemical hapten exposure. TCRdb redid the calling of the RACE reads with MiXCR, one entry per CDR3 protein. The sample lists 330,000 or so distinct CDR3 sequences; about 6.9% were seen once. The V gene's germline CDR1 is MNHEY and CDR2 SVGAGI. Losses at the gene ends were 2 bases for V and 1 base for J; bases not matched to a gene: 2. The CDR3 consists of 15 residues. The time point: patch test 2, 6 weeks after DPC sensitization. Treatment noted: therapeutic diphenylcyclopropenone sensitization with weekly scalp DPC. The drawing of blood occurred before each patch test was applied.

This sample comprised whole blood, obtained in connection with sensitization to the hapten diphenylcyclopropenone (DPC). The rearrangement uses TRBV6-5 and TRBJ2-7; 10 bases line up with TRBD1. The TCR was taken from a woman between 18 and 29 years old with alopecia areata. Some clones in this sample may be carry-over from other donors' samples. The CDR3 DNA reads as TGTGCCAGCAGTTACCGGGACAGGGGTTCCTACGAGCAGTACTTC. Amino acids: CASSYRDRGSYEQYF.